This T cell receptor (beta chain) was profiled in a study of shared clonotypes between healthy human individuals. Across the whole study: Donors had three CD4 naive, three CD4 memory, two CD8 naive and one CD8 memory plate apiece.

Notes on the study in general: The generation probabilities recorded for non-shared clonotypes fell below those of clonotypes shared by all four donors.

CDR1 MNHNY and CDR2 SVGAGI come from the germline V gene (reference sequence). The CDR3 sequence is 15 residues long. Trimming stripped 2 bases from V and 1 base from J, with 10 bases between. Sequenced by immunoSEQ multiplex PCR; TCRdb stores in-frame clones only, minus some. Of around 2,000,000 clones in the sample, around 93% were seen once. For this clone: What it recognizes is unknown.

The naive CD8 population came from CD45RO-negative cells selected for CCR7, without terminally differentiated effector memory CD45RA+ cells. Every donor, a Caucasian adult, lived in Nashville, Tennessee. The rearrangement links TRBV6-6 to TRBJ2-3; D remains ambiguous. The source of this sequence is a man aged 18-30 years in good health. Some clones in this sample may be carry-over from other donors' samples. Sequenced input: naive CD8+ T cells from PBMCs. In DNA, the CDR3 is TGTGCCAGCAGTTACCCTGCCACAGGCACAGATACGCAGTATTTT. Protein: CASSYPATGTDTQYF.